Below, one T cell receptor beta chain is given with its context. Its target is not known. TCRdb's copy holds only in-frame clones and misses some; the assay was immunoSEQ multiplex PCR. Of 20,000 to 30,000 clones in the sample, approximately 94% are singletons; the top ten hold over 2.5%. This entry belongs to a study of chemoradiotherapy in HPV16-positive cancers. Whole-study results and caveats: HPV-responsive T-cell expansion during chemoradiotherapy was linked to improved recurrence-free survival in HPV16-positive patients. During treatment, candidate HPV-specific clones and E7-related motifs expanded in tumor.

There are 13 residues in the CDR3. Trimming stripped 3 bases from V and 0 bases from J, with 3 bases between. In germline, CDR1 is MDHEN, CDR2 SYDVKM. Samples were taken several times over chemoradiotherapy. Sampling was carried out from a patient who underwent chemoradiotherapy. The chain couples TRBV28 to TRBJ1-5, with no clear D. This sequence was found in a human donor with HPV-associated anogenital cancer. The CDR3 loop reads CASSFRSNQPQHF. As DNA, the CDR3 is TGTGCCAGCAGTTTTCGTAGCAATCAGCCCCAGCATTTT.